The 18 T cell receptor beta chains below all came from one sample that was sequenced in a study of Ad26.COV2.S vaccination and SARS-CoV-2 variants. Sample treatment: about 20 received Ad26.COV2.S at low or high dose, single or two shots; a few received placebo; per-sample allocation not given. The samples date from day 63 after the first vaccine or placebo injection. Here immunoSEQ multiplex PCR was the method, and the copy in TCRdb shows in-frame clones only, minus some. The data contain about 480,000 clones, 70% to 90% of them singletons. The input for sequencing was peripheral blood, taken in a trial of Ad26.COV2.S vaccine versus placebo. The receptors were gathered from a person between 18 and 65 years old who received the Ad26.COV2.S COVID-19 vaccine or a placebo.

About this clone: The sample contains more than one DNA sequence encoding this CDR3. This chain joins TRBV3-1 (or the pseudogene TRBV3-2) and TRBJ2-7; D gene ambiguous. Trimming shortened V by 1 base and J by 3 bases, and 7 bases separated the two germline ends. The CDR3 has 13 amino acids. CDR1 is LGHDT, CDR2 YNNKEL, per germline (reference sequence). Written as DNA, the CDR3 is TGTGCCAGCAGCCAAGGGCTTGGCTACGAGCAGTACTTC. Translated: CASSQGLGYEQYF.

The gene calls are TRBV5-8 and TRBJ2-6, with D unclear. The CDR3 loop spans 15 amino acids. The V end lost 0 bases, the J end lost 2 bases, and 6 bases lay between the germline ends. Germline assignment: CDR1 SGHTS and CDR2 YDEGEE. The CDR3 loop reads CASSLDKAGANVLTF. The CDR3 coding sequence is TGTGCCAGCAGCTTGGACAAGGCTGGGGCCAACGTCCTGACTTTC.

This clone was seen just once. The chain carries TRBV4-1 and TRBJ2-7; weak D call: TRBD1 (6 bases). Germline V gives CDR1 MGHRA, CDR2 YSYEKL. The CDR3 is 14 amino acids. V was cut by 5 bases and J by 2 bases, with 13 bases left in between. The CDR3 bases are TGCGCCAGCAGCACTGTGACAGGAACCTACGAGCAGTACTTC. Translating gives CASSTVTGTYEQYF.

In DNA, the CDR3 is TGTGCCAGCTCACCAGGGGGACAGTACTATGGCTACACCTTC. It translates to CASSPGGQYYGYTF. The chain recombines TRBV18 with TRBJ1-2, with 7 nucleotides matching TRBD1. The germline gives CDR1 KGHSH, CDR2 LQKENI. The CDR3 length is 14 residues. V lost 2 bases to trimming and J lost 3 bases; unmatched junction nucleotides: 3. The full variable domain, its missing parts supplied by reference TRBV18 and TRBJ1-2, is NAGVMQNPRHLVRRRGQEARLRCSPMKGHSHVYWYRQLPEEGLKFMVYLQKENIIDESGMPKERFSAEFPKEGPSILRIQQVVRGDSAAYFCASSPGGQYYGYTFGSGTRLTVV.

V gene TRBV7-2 combines with J gene TRBJ2-1; the match to TRBD2 covers 14 bases. Germline CDR1 is SGHTA and CDR2 is FQGNSA. This CDR3 contains 16 residues. V trimming: 5 bases; J trimming: 9 bases; junction bases outside the gene matches: 9. The chain's CDR3 is CASSGAGTSGSVEQFF. CDR3 in DNA: TGTGCCAGCAGCGGGGCCGGGACTAGCGGGAGCGTTGAGCAGTTCTTC.

V usage is TRBV11-3 and J usage is TRBJ2-1; 11 nucleotides line up with TRBD2. Germline V gene lookup returns CDR1 SGHNT and CDR2 YENEEA. The J segment lost 9 bases and the V segment lost 5 bases, leaving 9 bases of the junction unmatched. The CDR3 loop spans 15 amino acids. For the CDR3, the DNA is TGTGCCAGCAGCCAAACCGGGACTAGCGGTAGTGAGCAGTTCTTC. It codes for CASSQTGTSGSEQFF.

This chain uses TRBV5-3 with TRBJ2-7, with D unresolved. TRBV5-3 is an open reading frame whose function is uncertain. This CDR3 comprises 9 residues. V lost 5 bases, J lost 9 bases, and 6 bases lay in between. The CDR3 loop reads CARRQRQYF. The CDR3 DNA reads as TGTGCCAGAAGGCAGCGGCAGTACTTC.

The CDR3 is CASSLEQGTNEKLFF. The CDR3, as DNA: TGTGCCAGCAGTTTGGAGCAGGGTACTAATGAAAAACTGTTTTTT. This chain links TRBV27 with TRBJ1-4, with D perhaps matching TRBD1 (5 bases). CDR1 and CDR2 from the germline V gene are MNHEY and SMNVEV (reference sequence). The CDR3 is 15 amino acids. Trimming took 3 bases from V and 2 from J, leaving 10 bases between them.

The sample holds one count of this clone. The chain joins TRBV27 to TRBJ1-5, with 7 bases that match TRBD1. This CDR3 has 15 amino acids. Germline V gene sequence: CDR1 MNHEY, CDR2 SMNVEV (reference sequence). The trim removed 4 bases at V and 4 bases at J, leaving 7 bases unmatched. CDR3 sequence reads: CASSSRQGINQPQHF. CDR3 bases: TGTGCCAGCAGTTCCCGACAGGGCATTAATCAGCCCCAGCATTTT.

This chain joins TRBV28 and TRBJ2-3; D perhaps matches TRBD2 (5 bases). V was clipped by 2 bases and J by 2 bases, with 8 bases between them. Germline CDR1 MDHEN, CDR2 SYDVKM. This CDR3 is 14 amino acids long. The CDR3 region has the DNA TGTGCCAGCAGTTTACCGGGAATCACAGATACGCAGTATTTT. It specifies CASSLPGITDTQYF. Supplemented by reference TRBV28 and TRBJ2-3, the full variable domain reads DVKVTQSSRYLVKRTGEKVFLECVQDMDHENMFWYRQDPGLGLRLIYFSYDVKMKEKGDIPEGYSVSREKKERFSLILESASTNQTSMYLCASSLPGITDTQYFGPGTRLTVL.

This sequence joins TRBV5-5 and TRBJ1-1; D remains unclear. V lost 0 bases and J 1 base, leaving 7 bases between the germline ends. This CDR3 region has 14 residues. Germline V CDR1 and CDR2: SGHKS, YYEKEE (reference sequence). The CDR3: CASSLVLRNTEAFF. The DNA of the CDR3 is TGTGCCAGCAGCTTGGTTCTCCGGAACACTGAAGCTTTCTTT.

This chain links TRBV11-2 with TRBJ1-1; D gene unclear. The V gene lost 1 base and the J gene lost 0 bases, with 12 bases spanning the gap. Per the germline V gene, CDR1 is SGHAT and CDR2 is FQNNGV. The CDR3 spans 16 residues. The CDR3: CASSLATRNLNTEAFF. The CDR3 nucleotides read TGTGCCAGCAGCTTAGCCACAAGAAACTTGAACACTGAAGCTTTCTTT.

This clone was observed once. This chain links TRBV3-1 (or the pseudogene TRBV3-2) with TRBJ1-4, with D perhaps matching TRBD1 (5 bases). This CDR3 region has 16 residues. Trimming removed 4 bases from V and 1 base from J, with 13 bases in between. CDR1 LGHDT and CDR2 YNNKEL come from the germline V gene (reference sequence). The CDR3 protein is CASSPKGPGTNEKLFF. The CDR3 bases are TGTGCCAGCAGCCCTAAGGGACCGGGAACTAATGAAAAACTGTTTTTT.

V is TRBV28 and J is TRBJ1-1, with D hard to call. Germline V gene lookup returns CDR1 MDHEN and CDR2 SYDVKM. V lost 2 bases to trimming and J lost 2 bases, with 6 bases between them. CDR3 length equals 13 residues. DNA of the CDR3: TGTGCCAGCAGTTTAGCCCATAACACTGAAGCTTTCTTT. This sequence encodes CASSLAHNTEAFF.

The chain uses TRBV3-1 (or the pseudogene TRBV3-2) and TRBJ1-6; possibly TRBD1 for D (5 bases). This CDR3 is 13 amino acids long. Trimming pared 0 bases from V and 8 bases from J, leaving 5 bases between. Germline V CDR1 and CDR2: LGHDT, YNNKEL (reference sequence). CDR3: CASSQDRDSPLHF. CDR3 bases: TGTGCCAGCAGCCAAGACAGGGATTCACCCCTCCACTTT.

Turning to this clone: The sample carries other DNA sequences with the same CDR3. The CDR3 protein is CASSPKETQYF. The CDR3 DNA reads as TGTGCCAGCTCACCCAAAGAGACCCAGTACTTC. This chain links TRBV18 with TRBJ2-5; D ambiguous. This CDR3 is built from 11 residues. Trimming took off 3 bases at V and 3 bases at J, with 2 bases between the two ends. Germline V lookup: CDR1 KGHSH, CDR2 LQKENI. The entire variable domain, with the rest obtained from reference TRBV18 and TRBJ2-5, is as follows: NAGVMQNPRHLVRRRGQEARLRCSPMKGHSHVYWYRQLPEEGLKFMVYLQKENIIDESGMPKERFSAEFPKEGPSILRIQQVVRGDSAAYFCASSPKETQYFGPGTRLLVL.

The V gene is TRBV7-9, the J gene TRBJ1-1, with 7 bases lining up with TRBD1. V lost 4 bases to trimming and J lost 1 base; unmatched junction nucleotides: 3. The CDR3 is 14 amino acids. CDR1 is SEHNR, CDR2 FQNEAQ, per germline (reference sequence). The chain's CDR3 is CASSSDRANTEAFF. The CDR3 DNA reads TGTGCCAGCAGCTCCGACAGGGCGAACACTGAAGCTTTCTTT.

This rearrangement joins TRBV3-1 (or the pseudogene TRBV3-2) to TRBJ1-6; weak D call: TRBD1 (5 bases). CDR3 length equals 17 residues. With 2 bases removed from V and 10 bases from J, the gap between germline ends came to 21 bases. The germline V gene encodes CDR1 LGHDT and CDR2 YNNKEL (reference sequence). CDR3 protein: CASSQPRWGGLGSPLHF. CDR3 DNA sequence: TGTGCCAGCAGCCAACCTCGATGGGGGGGGTTGGGGTCACCCCTCCACTTT.